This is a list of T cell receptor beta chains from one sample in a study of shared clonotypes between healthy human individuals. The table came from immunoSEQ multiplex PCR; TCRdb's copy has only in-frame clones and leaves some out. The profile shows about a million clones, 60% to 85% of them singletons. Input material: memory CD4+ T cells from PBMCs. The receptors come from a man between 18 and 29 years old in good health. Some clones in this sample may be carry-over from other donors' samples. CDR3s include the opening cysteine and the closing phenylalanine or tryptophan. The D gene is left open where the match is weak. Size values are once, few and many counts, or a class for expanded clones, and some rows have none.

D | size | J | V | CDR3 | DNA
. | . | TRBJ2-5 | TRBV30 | CAWSGAGETQYF | TGTGCCTGGAGTGGAGCGGGAGAGACCCAGTACTTC
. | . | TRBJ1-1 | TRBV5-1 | CASSRGTVNTEAFF | TGCGCCAGCAGCCGCGGGACGGTGAACACTGAAGCTTTCTTT
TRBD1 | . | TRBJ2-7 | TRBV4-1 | CASSQGDSTREQYF | TGCGCCAGCAGCCAAGGGGACAGTACTCGGGAGCAGTACTTC
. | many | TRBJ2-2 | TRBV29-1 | CSAMTETGELFF | TGCAGCGCCATGACCGAGACCGGGGAGCTGTTTTTT
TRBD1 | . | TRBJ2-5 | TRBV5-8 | CASSFGQGAGETQYF | TGTGCCAGCAGCTTCGGACAGGGGGCTGGTGAGACCCAGTACTTC
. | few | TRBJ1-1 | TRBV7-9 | CASSLGMNTEAFF | TGTGCCAGCAGCTTGGGGATGAACACTGAAGCTTTCTTT
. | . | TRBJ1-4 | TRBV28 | CASAATSLRGLFF | TGTGCCAGCGCCGCGACGTCCTTACGCGGACTGTTTTTT
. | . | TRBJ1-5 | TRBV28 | CASSRQNQPQHF | TGTGCCAGCAGTCGCCAGAATCAGCCCCAGCATTTT
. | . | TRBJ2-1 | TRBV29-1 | CSVEDLEGRSYNEQFF | TGCAGCGTTGAAGATTTAGAGGGGCGATCCTACAATGAGCAGTTCTTC
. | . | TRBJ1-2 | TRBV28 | CASSLPHSLGYTF | TGTGCCAGCAGTTTACCTCATAGTTTGGGCTACACCTTC
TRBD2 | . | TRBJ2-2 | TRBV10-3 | CAISGRADTGELFF | TGTGCCATCAGCGGGAGGGCCGACACCGGGGAGCTGTTTTTT
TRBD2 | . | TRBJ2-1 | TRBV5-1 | CASSLATSGRGEQFF | TGCGCCAGCAGCTTGGCCACTAGCGGGAGGGGCGAGCAGTTCTTC
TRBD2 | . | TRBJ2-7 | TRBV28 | CASRLPGGASYEQYF | TGTGCCAGCAGACTCCCCGGGGGGGCGTCCTACGAGCAGTACTTC
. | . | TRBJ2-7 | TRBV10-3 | CAISETEWEQYF | TGTGCCATCAGTGAGACCGAGTGGGAGCAGTACTTC
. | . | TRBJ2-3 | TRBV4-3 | CASSQDLRSLADTQYF | TGCGCCAGCAGCCAAGATCTCCGAAGCCTCGCAGATACGCAGTATTTT
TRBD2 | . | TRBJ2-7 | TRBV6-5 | CASSKREPGEQYF | TGTGCCAGCAGTAAGCGGGAGCCAGGCGAGCAGTACTTC
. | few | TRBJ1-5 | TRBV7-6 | CASSLEPLSPQHF | TGTGCCAGCAGCTTAGAACCGCTTAGTCCCCAGCATTTT
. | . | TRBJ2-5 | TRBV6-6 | CASGQNSRVETQYF | TGTGCCAGCGGACAAAACTCGAGGGTCGAGACCCAGTACTTC
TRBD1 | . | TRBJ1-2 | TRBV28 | CASSVGQDSYGYTF | TGTGCCAGCAGCGTGGGACAGGACAGCTATGGCTACACCTTC
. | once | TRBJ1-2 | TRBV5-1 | CASSLEWTVYF | TGCGCCAGCAGCCTTGAGTGGACGGTCTACTTC
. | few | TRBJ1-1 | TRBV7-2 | CASSLGPGETEAFF | TGTGCCAGCAGCTTAGGCCCAGGGGAAACTGAAGCTTTCTTT
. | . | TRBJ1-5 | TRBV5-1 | CASSPSSGNQPQHF | TGCGCCAGCAGCCCTTCTTCTGGCAATCAGCCCCAGCATTTT
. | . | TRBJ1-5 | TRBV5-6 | CASSLGDQPQHF | TGTGCCAGCAGCTTAGGCGATCAGCCCCAGCATTTT
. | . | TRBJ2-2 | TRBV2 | CASSADVDVGGELFF | TGTGCCAGCAGTGCTGACGTTGATGTAGGCGGGGAGCTGTTTTTT
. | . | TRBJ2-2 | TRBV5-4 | CASSRGRQENTGELFF | TGTGCCAGCAGCCGTGGTCGACAGGAGAACACCGGGGAGCTGTTTTTT
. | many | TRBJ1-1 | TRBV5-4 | CASSFRNTEAFF | TGTGCCAGCAGCTTTCGGAACACTGAAGCTTTCTTT
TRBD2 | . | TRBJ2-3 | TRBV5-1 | CASSRGLAGGVSDTQYF | TGCGCCAGCAGCCGCGGACTAGCGGGGGGGGTATCAGATACGCAGTATTTT
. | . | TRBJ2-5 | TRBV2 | CASRVAETQYF | TGTGCCAGCAGGGTGGCGGAGACCCAGTACTTC
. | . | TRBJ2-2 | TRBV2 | CASSGDFSGELFF | TGTGCCAGCAGTGGGGACTTCAGCGGGGAGCTGTTTTTT
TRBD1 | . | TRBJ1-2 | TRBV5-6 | CASNDRANYGYTF | TGTGCCAGCAACGACAGGGCGAACTATGGCTACACCTTC
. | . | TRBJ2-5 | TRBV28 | CASSPLGGQWQETQYF | TGTGCCAGCAGCCCCCTGGGGGGACAGTGGCAAGAGACCCAGTACTTC
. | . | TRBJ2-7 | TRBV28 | CASSLSQGAHEQYF | TGTGCCAGCAGTTTATCCCAGGGCGCCCACGAGCAGTACTTC
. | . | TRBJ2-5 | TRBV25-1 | CASSEYSLETQYF | TGTGCCAGCAGTGAATATTCGTTGGAGACCCAGTACTTC
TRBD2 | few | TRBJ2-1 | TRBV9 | CASSVDPREFADEQFF | TGTGCCAGCAGCGTAGACCCGCGGGAGTTCGCCGATGAGCAGTTCTTC
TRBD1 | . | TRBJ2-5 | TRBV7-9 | CASGLGQGDLQETQYF | TGTGCCAGCGGTCTTGGACAGGGGGACCTACAAGAGACCCAGTACTTC
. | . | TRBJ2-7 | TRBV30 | CAWEGPFKGEQYF | TGTGCCTGGGAGGGTCCCTTTAAGGGTGAGCAGTACTTC
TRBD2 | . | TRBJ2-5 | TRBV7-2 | CASSLFGPSGEETQYF | TGTGCCAGCAGCTTATTTGGCCCTAGCGGGGAAGAGACCCAGTACTTC
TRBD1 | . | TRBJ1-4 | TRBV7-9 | CASSLKTGINEKLFF | TGTGCCAGCAGCTTAAAGACAGGGATTAATGAAAAACTGTTTTTT
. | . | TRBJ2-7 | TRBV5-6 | CASSPRLAIPYEQYF | TGTGCCAGCAGCCCCCGTCTGGCGATCCCCTACGAGCAGTACTTC
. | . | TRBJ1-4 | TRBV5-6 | CASSLVGGTNEKLFF | TGTGCCAGCAGCTTGGTGGGGGGCACTAATGAAAAACTGTTTTTT
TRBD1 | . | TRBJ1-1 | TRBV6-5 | CASSKQGNLEAFF | TGTGCCAGCAGTAAACAGGGGAACCTTGAAGCTTTCTTT
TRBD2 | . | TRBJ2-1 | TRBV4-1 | CASSPTALAGVYNEQFF | TGCGCCAGCAGCCCAACCGCCCTAGCGGGAGTATACAATGAGCAGTTCTTC
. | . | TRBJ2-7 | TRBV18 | CASSRSGTPENEQYF | TGTGCCAGCTCACGCTCCGGGACTCCGGAGAACGAGCAGTACTTC
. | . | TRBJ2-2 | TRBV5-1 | CASSLEGLSTGELFF | TGCGCCAGCAGCTTGGAGGGACTCTCCACCGGGGAGCTGTTTTTT
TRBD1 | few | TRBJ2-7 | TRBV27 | CASSLSTGGEQYF | TGTGCCAGCAGTTTAAGTACAGGGGGCGAGCAGTACTTC
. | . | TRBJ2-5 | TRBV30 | CAWSVLQRTQTQYF | TGTGCCTGGAGTGTGCTACAGAGGACGCAGACCCAGTACTTC
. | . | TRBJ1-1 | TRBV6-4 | CASSPAPTGIWTEAFF | TGTGCCAGCAGCCCAGCCCCAACAGGAATTTGGACTGAAGCTTTCTTT
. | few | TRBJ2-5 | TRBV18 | CASSRGPNQETQYF | TGTGCCAGCTCCCGTGGGCCCAACCAAGAGACCCAGTACTTC
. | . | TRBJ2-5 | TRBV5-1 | CASSWGLGETQYF | TGCGCCAGCAGCTGGGGGCTAGGGGAGACCCAGTACTTC
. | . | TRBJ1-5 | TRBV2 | CASSGDKKNQPQHF | TGTGCCAGCAGTGGCGACAAGAAAAATCAGCCCCAGCATTTT
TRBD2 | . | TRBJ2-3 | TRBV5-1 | CASSLVLAGGGDTQYF | TGCGCCAGCAGCTTGGTCCTTGCGGGAGGTGGGGATACGCAGTATTTT
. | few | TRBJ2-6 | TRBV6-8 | CASSSWTVDSGANVLTF | TGTGCCAGCAGTTCCTGGACAGTCGACTCTGGGGCCAACGTCCTGACTTTC
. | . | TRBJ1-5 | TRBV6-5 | CASSPQGGNQPQHF | TGTGCCAGCAGTCCACAGGGAGGCAATCAGCCCCAGCATTTT
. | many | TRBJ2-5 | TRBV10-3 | CAISALGGSETQYF | TGTGCCATCAGCGCCCTCGGCGGGTCAGAGACCCAGTACTTC
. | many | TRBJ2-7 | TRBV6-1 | CASSEPFYEQYF | TGTGCCAGCAGTGAACCCTTCTACGAGCAGTACTTC